These 17 T cell receptor beta chains share one sample of origin, sequenced in a study of neurological immune-mediated disorders. TCRdb recomputed calls from the 5' RACE reads with MiXCR, one row per CDR3 protein. The table includes around 5,000 distinct CDR3 sequences, about 25% detected once. Sequenced sample: CD8+ T cells from blood. The receptors were gathered from an older woman with HTLV-1-associated myelopathy (HAM/TSP).

This clonotype occurred many times. The gene calls are TRBV28 and TRBJ2-7, with 12 bases fitting TRBD1. Germline CDR1 reads MDHEN; CDR2 reads SYDVKM. V lost 6 bases, J lost 3 bases, and 6 bases stayed unmatched. This CDR3 has 15 residues. CDR3 sequence reads: CASSPGQGAFYEQYF. CDR3 in DNA: TGTGCCAGCAGCCCGGGACAGGGGGCTTTCTACGAGCAGTACTTC.

Ten or more counts support this clonotype. This chain connects TRBV10-2 to TRBJ2-2; 9 nucleotides align to TRBD2. Germline V lookup: CDR1 WSHSY, CDR2 SAAADI. The trim removed 4 bases at V and 4 bases at J, leaving 4 bases unmatched. CDR3 length equals 15 residues. In DNA form, the CDR3 reads TGCGCCAGCAGTGTAGCGGGAGACGGCACCGGGGAGCTGTTTTTT. Translating gives CASSVAGDGTGELFF.

By sample share, this clonotype is large. The J gene is TRBJ2-4, the V gene TRBV7-6, with a possible D match to TRBD2 (7 bases). The V gene's germline CDR1 is SGHVS and CDR2 FNYEAQ. Trimming stripped 5 bases from V and 9 bases from J, with 14 bases between. The CDR3 consists of 13 residues. CDR3 amino acids: CASSSGGGGIQYF. The CDR3 nucleotides read TGTGCCAGCAGCAGTGGGGGGGGCGGCATTCAGTACTTC. Full variable domain (rest looked up from reference TRBV7-6 and TRBJ2-4): GAGVSQSPRYKVTKRGQDVALRCDPISGHVSLYWYRQALGQGPEFLTYFNYEAQQDKSGLPNDRFSAERPEGSISTLTIQRTEQRDSAMYRCASSSGGGGIQYFGAGTRLSVL.

In this sample, this clonotype turned up many times. This rearrangement joins TRBV13 to TRBJ2-1; TRBD1 aligns across 7 bases. The germline CDR1 and CDR2 sequences are PRHDT and FYEKMQ (reference sequence). The CDR3 contains 14 residues. Trimming cost V 4 bases and J 6 bases; bases outside gene matches: 6. CDR3 sequence reads: CASSYGQVANEQFF. CDR3 DNA: TGTGCCAGCAGCTACGGACAGGTGGCCAATGAGCAGTTCTTC.

This clonotype is labeled as medium-sized. V gene TRBV11-3 combines with J gene TRBJ1-3; TRBD1 is a possible D gene (5 bases). CDR1 and CDR2 from the germline V gene are SGHNT and YENEEA. The CDR3 totals 14 residues. The germline V and J ends were trimmed by 2 bases and 2 bases, with 7 bases remaining between them. The CDR3 nucleotides read TGTGCCAGCAGCTTACGGGGGACTGGAAACACCATATATTTT. Translating gives CASSLRGTGNTIYF. Drawing the rest from reference TRBV11-3 and TRBJ1-3, the complete variable domain is EAGVVQSPRYKIIEKKQPVAFWCNPISGHNTLYWYLQNLGQGPELLIRYENEEAVDDSQLPKDRFSAERLKGVDSTLKIQPAELGDSAVYLCASSLRGTGNTIYFGEGSWLTVV.

The chain is built from TRBV6-5 and TRBJ1-4; D is ambiguous. This CDR3 contains 13 residues. Germline lookup yields CDR1 MNHEY and CDR2 SVGAGI. Trimming stripped 1 base from V and 3 bases from J, with 3 bases between. CDR3 loop: CASSYLPNEKLFF. For the CDR3, the DNA is TGTGCCAGCAGTTACTTACCTAATGAAAAACTGTTTTTT.

This clonotype was observed at least ten times. The V gene is TRBV3-1, the J gene TRBJ2-2, with 9 bases fitting TRBD2. V shed 1 base and J 4 bases; nucleotides not matched to a gene: 4. This CDR3 comprises 16 residues. Germline assignment: CDR1 LGHDT and CDR2 YNNKEL (reference sequence). As DNA, the CDR3 is TGTGCCAGCAGCCAAGGGAATAGCGGGAGCACCGGGGAGCTGTTTTTT. Encoded protein: CASSQGNSGSTGELFF.

CDR3 DNA sequence: TGTGCCAGCAGTGAAGGACTCGTTGTAGGCTACACCTTC. Residues: CASSEGLVVGYTF. The rearrangement joins TRBV6-1 to TRBJ1-2; D is unresolved. There are 13 residues in the CDR3. The germline gives CDR1 MNHNS, CDR2 SASEGT. V lost 1 base and J lost 8, with 11 bases in between.

In this sample, this clonotype turned up many times. This chain links TRBV27 with TRBJ2-1, with 13 bases fitting TRBD2. This CDR3 has 15 residues. The V and J ends lost 6 bases and 5 bases, in that order; junction bases with no gene match: 4. Germline loops: CDR1 MNHEY, CDR2 SMNVEV (reference sequence). Written as DNA, the CDR3 is TGTGCCAGCAGCCTCACTAGCGGGGGGGACAATGAGCAGTTCTTC. This sequence encodes CASSLTSGGDNEQFF.

This clonotype has ten or more counts. The rearrangement uses TRBV20-1 and TRBJ2-7; TRBD2 is a possible D gene (6 bases). The ends were cut back, 1 base at V and 5 bases at J, with 15 bases in the middle. The CDR3 covers 14 residues. CDR1 DFQATT and CDR2 SNEGSKA come from the germline V gene (reference sequence). The CDR3 DNA sequence: TGCAGTGCTAGAGGTCCGGCGGGAAGCCACGAGCAGTACTTC. It translates to CSARGPAGSHEQYF.

By frequency in the sample, this clonotype is medium-sized. The chain carries TRBV6-2 or TRBV6-3 and TRBJ1-3, with TRBD1 matching 7 bases. From germline, CDR1 is MNHEY and CDR2 SVGEGT. J gave up 3 bases and V 5 bases, and 4 bases lay outside the gene matches. This CDR3 region has 14 residues. Written as DNA, the CDR3 is TGTGCCAGCAGTGTGACAGGGTATGGAAACACCATATATTTT. Translated, it gives CASSVTGYGNTIYF.

This clonotype was detected many times. V is TRBV11-3 and J is TRBJ1-2; perhaps TRBD1 as D (5 bases). Germline V lookup: CDR1 SGHNT, CDR2 YENEEA. The CDR3 has 15 amino acids. V lost 5 bases to trimming and J lost 8 bases, with 21 bases between them. The CDR3 DNA reads as TGTGCCAGCAGCGTCCGGGGCGCCGGCGGGGAGGGCTACACCTTC. This gives the protein CASSVRGAGGEGYTF.

This chain joins TRBV20-1 and TRBJ2-7; possible D gene TRBD2, 5 bases. This CDR3 region has 14 residues. Trimming pared 2 bases from V and 3 bases from J, leaving 14 bases between. CDR1 DFQATT and CDR2 SNEGSKA come from the germline V gene (reference sequence). The CDR3 DNA reads TGCAGTGCTAGAAGAGAGGGAACCCGCTACGAGCAGTACTTC. This gives the protein CSARREGTRYEQYF.

This clonotype has at least ten counts. This rearrangement joins TRBV4-2 to TRBJ1-2; D gene uncertain. CDR3 length: 16 amino acids. The ends were cut back, 1 base at V and 3 bases at J, with 15 bases in the middle. The germline gives CDR1 LGHNA, CDR2 YNFKEQ. DNA for the CDR3: TGTGCCAGCAGCCAAGGGTTGGGGAACTCCGACTATGGCTACACCTTC. Residues: CASSQGLGNSDYGYTF.

This clonotype rates as medium-sized. This chain uses TRBV9 with TRBJ1-2; 10 bases match TRBD1. The junction had 0 bases not matched to a gene; V was cut back by 0 bases and J by 4 bases. Per germline, CDR1 SGDLS and CDR2 YYNGEE. The CDR3 contains 14 residues. CDR3 DNA: TGTGCCAGCAGCGTAGGGACAGGGGGCTATGGCTACACCTTC. Its translation is CASSVGTGGYGYTF.

This chain connects TRBV18 to TRBJ1-5; 7 bases match TRBD1. Germline V CDR1 and CDR2: KGHSH, LQKENI. The CDR3 sequence is 13 residues long. The junction had 1 base not matched to a gene; V was cut back by 6 bases and J by 2 bases. CDR3 protein: CASSGTGNQPQHF. Here the CDR3 DNA reads TGTGCCAGCTCCGGGACAGGCAATCAGCCCCAGCATTTT.

This clonotype is medium-sized by share. CDR3 nucleotides: TGTGCCAGCAGCTTGGATCAGGGGGCCACAGATACGCAGTATTTT. The encoded protein is CASSLDQGATDTQYF. The gene calls are TRBV5-5 and TRBJ2-3; 8 bases line up with TRBD1. This CDR3 is built from 15 residues. Germline CDR1 is SGHKS and CDR2 is YYEKEE (reference sequence). V was clipped by 0 bases and J by 2 bases; unmatched bases: 2.